This is a list of T cell receptor beta chains from one sample in a study of high-grade serous ovarian cancer treatment subgroups. Libraries were prepared by immunoSEQ multiplex PCR; TCRdb keeps only in-frame clonotypes and omits some of them. The sample includes thousands of clones, roughly 80% seen only once; the top ten take around 9%. Sequenced input: tumor tissue. Every receptor here comes from a human donor with high-grade serous ovarian cancer. CDR3s include the opening cysteine and the closing phenylalanine or tryptophan. The D gene is left open where the match is weak.

j_call d_call v_call cdr3_aa cdr3_nt
TRBJ2-5 TRBD2 TRBV7-2 CASSLAWTSAETQYF TGTGCCAGCAGCTTAGCCTGGACTAGCGCAGAGACCCAGTACTTC
TRBJ2-7 TRBD2 TRBV19 CASSIGTSGRTEQYF TGTGCCAGTAGTATCGGAACTAGCGGGAGAACCGAGCAGTACTTC
TRBJ1-1 - TRBV7-1 CASSGRCEAFF TGTGCCAGCAGTGGGAGGTGTGAAGCTTTCTTT
TRBJ1-3 - TRBV5-8 CASSGRISGNTIYF TGTGCCAGCAGCGGACGGATCTCTGGAAACACCATATATTTT
TRBJ2-3 TRBD2 TRBV7-8 CASGGLAGVKDTQYF TGTGCCAGTGGGGGACTAGCGGGAGTCAAAGATACGCAGTATTTT
TRBJ1-1 - TRBV6-5 CASTLRGSEAFF TGTGCCAGCACCCTCAGGGGCTCTGAAGCTTTCTTT
TRBJ1-1 - TRBV9 CASSSRAPNTEAFF TGTGCCAGCAGCTCAAGGGCGCCCAATACTGAAGCTTTCTTT
TRBJ2-4 TRBD1 TRBV2 CASSEGGTGLTDIQYF TGTGCCAGCAGTGAAGGGGGGACAGGGTTAACGGACATTCAGTACTTC
TRBJ2-2 TRBD1 TRBV5-1 CASSWAGGDTGELFF TGCGCCAGCAGCTGGGCAGGGGGCGACACCGGGGAGCTGTTTTTT
TRBJ1-1 - TRBV10-3 CAISERRVAMNTEAFF TGTGCCATCAGTGAGAGGAGGGTAGCAATGAACACTGAAGCTTTCTTT
TRBJ2-2 - TRBV5-6 CASSLGRNTGELFF TGTGCCAGCAGCTTAGGGAGGAACACCGGGGAGCTGTTTTTT